This T cell receptor beta chain was identified during a study of tumour-infiltrating T cells in Burkitt lymphoma. Study overall: Patients covered every epidemiological subtype of Burkitt lymphoma. Survival, overall and progression-free, tracked with productive clonality.

This CDR3 spans 15 amino acids. Germline V gene sequence: CDR1 MNHEY, CDR2 SMNVEV (reference sequence). Trimming cost V 4 bases and J 4 bases; bases outside gene matches: 7. Profiling relied on immunoSEQ multiplex PCR, and the TCRdb table lists in-frame clones only, not all of them. Found here are more than 200 clones, roughly 15% of them singletons; the top ten hold approximately 64%. Overall study results and limits: Public clonotypes, several, appeared across numerous Burkitt lymphoma patients.

About this clone itself: Its antigen is currently unknown.

The sequencing input was tumor tissue from a relapse. The receptor comes from a human donor with relapsed Burkitt lymphoma. The chain employs TRBV27 and TRBJ2-3; 8 bases match TRBD2. CDR3 residues: CASSSVAGLSDTQYF. DNA of the CDR3: TGTGCCAGCAGTTCGGTAGCGGGGTTGTCAGATACGCAGTATTTT.